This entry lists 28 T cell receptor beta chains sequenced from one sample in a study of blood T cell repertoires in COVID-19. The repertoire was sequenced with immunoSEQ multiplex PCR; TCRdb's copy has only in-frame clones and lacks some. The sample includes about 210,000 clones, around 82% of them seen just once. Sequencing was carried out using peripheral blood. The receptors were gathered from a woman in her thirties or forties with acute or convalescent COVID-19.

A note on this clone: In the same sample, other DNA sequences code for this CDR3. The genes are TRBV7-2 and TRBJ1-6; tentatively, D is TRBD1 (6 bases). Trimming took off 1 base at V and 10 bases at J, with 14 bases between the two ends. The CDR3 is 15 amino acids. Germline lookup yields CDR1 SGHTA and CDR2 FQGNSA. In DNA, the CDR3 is TGTGCCAGCAGCTTAGGTCAGGGGTACCGGTCACCCCTCCACTTT. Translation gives CASSLGQGYRSPLHF. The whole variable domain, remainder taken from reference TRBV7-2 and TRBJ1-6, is GAGVSQSPSNKVTEKGKDVELRCDPISGHTALYWYRQSLGQGLEFLIYFQGNSAPDKSGLPSDRFSAERTGGSVSTLTIQRTQQEDSAVYLCASSLGQGYRSPLHFGNGTRLTVT.

CDR3 sequence (DNA): TGTGCCGGATCCCGGACAGGGTCGGATGAGCAGTTCTTC. Its translation: CAGSRTGSDEQFF. J is TRBJ2-1 and V is TRBV19, with 8 bases that match TRBD1. This CDR3 comprises 13 residues. The V gene end was trimmed by 11 bases and the J gene end by 8 bases; junction bases not matched to a gene: 11. The germline CDR1 and CDR2 sequences are LNHDA and SQIVND (reference sequence).

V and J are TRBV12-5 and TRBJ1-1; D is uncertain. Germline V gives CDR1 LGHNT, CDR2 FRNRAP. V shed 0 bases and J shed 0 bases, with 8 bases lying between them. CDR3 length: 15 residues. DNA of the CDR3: TGTGCTAGTGGTTTGGTACGTGAGCTGAACACTGAAGCTTTCTTT. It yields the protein CASGLVRELNTEAFF.

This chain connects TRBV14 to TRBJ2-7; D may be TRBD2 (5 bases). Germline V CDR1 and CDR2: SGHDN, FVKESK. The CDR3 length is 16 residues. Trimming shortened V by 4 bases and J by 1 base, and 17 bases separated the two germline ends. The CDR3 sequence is CASSPIGVLRSYEQYF. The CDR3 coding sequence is TGTGCCAGCAGCCCGATCGGGGTCCTCCGGTCCTACGAGCAGTACTTC.

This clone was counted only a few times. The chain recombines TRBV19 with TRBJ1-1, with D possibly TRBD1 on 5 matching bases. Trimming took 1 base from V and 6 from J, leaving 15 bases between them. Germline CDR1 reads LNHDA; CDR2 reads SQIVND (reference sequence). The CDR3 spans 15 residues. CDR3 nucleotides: TGTGCCAGTAGTATAGTAGGTTCCCCGACAGCTGAAGCTTTCTTT. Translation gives CASSIVGSPTAEAFF.

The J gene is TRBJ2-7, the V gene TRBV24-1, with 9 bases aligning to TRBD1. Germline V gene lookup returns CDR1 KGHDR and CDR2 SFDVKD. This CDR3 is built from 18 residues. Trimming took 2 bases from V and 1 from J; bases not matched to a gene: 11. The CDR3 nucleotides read TGTGCCACCAGTGATTGGGGCGACACAGGGGGCTGGTCCTACGAGCAGTACTTC. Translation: CATSDWGDTGGWSYEQYF.

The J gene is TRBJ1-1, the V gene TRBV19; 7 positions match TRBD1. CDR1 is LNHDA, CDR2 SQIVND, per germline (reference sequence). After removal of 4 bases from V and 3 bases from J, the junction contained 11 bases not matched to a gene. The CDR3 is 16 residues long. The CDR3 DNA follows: TGTGCCAGTAGTACCTCGACAGGGAGGCGGGACACTGAAGCTTTCTTT. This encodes CASSTSTGRRDTEAFF.

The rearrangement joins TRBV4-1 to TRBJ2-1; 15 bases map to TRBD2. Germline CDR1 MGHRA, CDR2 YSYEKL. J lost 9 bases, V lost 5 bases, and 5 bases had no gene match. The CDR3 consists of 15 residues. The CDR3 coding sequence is TGCGCCAGCAGCTCGGGACTAGCGGGAGGAGGTGAGCAGTTCTTC. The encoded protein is CASSSGLAGGGEQFF.

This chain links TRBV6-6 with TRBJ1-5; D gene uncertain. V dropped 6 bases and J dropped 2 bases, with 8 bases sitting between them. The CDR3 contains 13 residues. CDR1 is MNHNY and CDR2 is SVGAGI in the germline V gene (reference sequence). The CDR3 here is CASRAFGNQPQHF. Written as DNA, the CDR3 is TGTGCCAGCAGGGCATTTGGCAATCAGCCCCAGCATTTT.

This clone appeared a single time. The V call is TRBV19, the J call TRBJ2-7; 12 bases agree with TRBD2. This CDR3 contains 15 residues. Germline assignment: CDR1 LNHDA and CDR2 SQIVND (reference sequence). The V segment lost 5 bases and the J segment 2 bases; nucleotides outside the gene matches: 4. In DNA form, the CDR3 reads TGTGCCAGTAGTGACCCTAGCGGGAGGGCCTACGAGCAGTACTTC. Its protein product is CASSDPSGRAYEQYF.

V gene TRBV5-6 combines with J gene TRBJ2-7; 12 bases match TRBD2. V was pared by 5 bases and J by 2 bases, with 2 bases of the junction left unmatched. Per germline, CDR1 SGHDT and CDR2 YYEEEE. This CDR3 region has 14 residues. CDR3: CASRRLAGAYEQYF. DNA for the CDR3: TGTGCCAGCAGGCGACTAGCGGGGGCCTACGAGCAGTACTTC.

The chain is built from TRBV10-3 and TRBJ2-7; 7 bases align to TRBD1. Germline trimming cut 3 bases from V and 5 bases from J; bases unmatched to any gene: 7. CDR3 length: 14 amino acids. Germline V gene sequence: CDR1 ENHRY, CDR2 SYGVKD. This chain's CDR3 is CAISDGGQADEQYF. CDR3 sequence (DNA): TGTGCCATCAGTGATGGTGGACAGGCGGACGAGCAGTACTTC.

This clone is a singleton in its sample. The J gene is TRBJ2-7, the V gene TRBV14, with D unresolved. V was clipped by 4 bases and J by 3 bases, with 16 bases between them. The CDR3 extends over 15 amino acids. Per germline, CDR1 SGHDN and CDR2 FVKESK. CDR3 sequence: CASSPVAVEVYEQYF. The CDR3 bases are TGTGCCAGCAGCCCGGTAGCAGTCGAGGTCTACGAGCAGTACTTC.

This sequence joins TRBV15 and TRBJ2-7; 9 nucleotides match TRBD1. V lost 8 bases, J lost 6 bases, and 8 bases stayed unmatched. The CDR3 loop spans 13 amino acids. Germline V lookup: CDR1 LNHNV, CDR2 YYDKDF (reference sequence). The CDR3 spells CATARDRDGEQYF. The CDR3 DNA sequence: TGTGCCACCGCCCGGGACAGGGATGGCGAGCAGTACTTC. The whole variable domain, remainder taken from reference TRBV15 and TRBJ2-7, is DAMVIQNPRYQVTQFGKPVTLSCSQTLNHNVMYWYQQKSSQAPKLLFHYYDKDFNNEADTPDNFQSRRPNTSFCFLDIRSPGLGDTAMYLCATARDRDGEQYFGPGTRLTVT.

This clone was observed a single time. The DNA for the CDR3 is TGTGCCAGCAGCCGGGACTTAACTTACGAGCAGTACTTC. The encoded protein is CASSRDLTYEQYF. The chain combines TRBV3-1 (or the pseudogene TRBV3-2) with TRBJ2-7, with D possibly being TRBD2 (6 bases). The V and J ends lost 4 bases and 4 bases respectively, with 11 bases between them. This CDR3 is built from 13 residues. Germline V gene sequence: CDR1 LGHDT, CDR2 YNNKEL (reference sequence).

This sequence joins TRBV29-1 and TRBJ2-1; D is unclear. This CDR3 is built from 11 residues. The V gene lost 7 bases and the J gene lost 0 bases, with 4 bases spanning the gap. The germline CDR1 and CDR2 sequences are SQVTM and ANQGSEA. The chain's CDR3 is CSGSSYNEQFF. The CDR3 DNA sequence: TGCAGCGGGAGCTCCTACAATGAGCAGTTCTTC.

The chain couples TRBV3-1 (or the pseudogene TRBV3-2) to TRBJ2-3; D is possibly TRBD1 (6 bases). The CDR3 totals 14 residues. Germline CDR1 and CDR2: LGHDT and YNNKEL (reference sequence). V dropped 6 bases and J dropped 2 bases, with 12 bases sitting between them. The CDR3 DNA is TGTGCCAGCAGGTTGACAGGCCACACAGATACGCAGTATTTT. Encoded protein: CASRLTGHTDTQYF.

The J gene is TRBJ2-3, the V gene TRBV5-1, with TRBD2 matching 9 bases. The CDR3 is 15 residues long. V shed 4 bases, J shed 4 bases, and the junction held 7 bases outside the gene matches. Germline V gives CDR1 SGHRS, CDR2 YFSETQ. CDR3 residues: CASSALAGRSDTQYF. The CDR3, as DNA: TGCGCCAGCAGCGCCCTAGCGGGAAGGTCAGATACGCAGTATTTT.

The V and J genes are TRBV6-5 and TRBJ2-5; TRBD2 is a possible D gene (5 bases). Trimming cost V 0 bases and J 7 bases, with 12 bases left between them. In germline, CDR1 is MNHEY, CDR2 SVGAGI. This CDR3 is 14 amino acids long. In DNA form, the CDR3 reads TGTGCCAGCAGTTACTCTTTTCCTGGAGGGACCCAGTACTTC. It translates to CASSYSFPGGTQYF.

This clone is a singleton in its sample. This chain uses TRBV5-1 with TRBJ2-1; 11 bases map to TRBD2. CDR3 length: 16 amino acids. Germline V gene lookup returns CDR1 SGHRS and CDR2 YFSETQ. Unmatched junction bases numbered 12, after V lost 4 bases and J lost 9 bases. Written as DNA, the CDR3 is TGCGCCAGCAGCCCGACCGGGACTAGCGGCTGGGGTGAGCAGTTCTTC. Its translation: CASSPTGTSGWGEQFF.

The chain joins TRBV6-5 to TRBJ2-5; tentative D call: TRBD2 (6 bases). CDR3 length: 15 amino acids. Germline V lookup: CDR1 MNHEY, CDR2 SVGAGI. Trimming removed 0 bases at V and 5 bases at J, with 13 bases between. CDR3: CASSYSGPGGETQYF. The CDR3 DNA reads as TGTGCCAGCAGTTACTCGGGACCCGGAGGGGAGACCCAGTACTTC.

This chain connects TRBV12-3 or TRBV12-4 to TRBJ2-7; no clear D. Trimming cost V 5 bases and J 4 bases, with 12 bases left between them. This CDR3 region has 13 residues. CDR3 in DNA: TGTGCCAGCAGTCCCGTCGGTGCTTACGAGCAGTACTTC. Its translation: CASSPVGAYEQYF.

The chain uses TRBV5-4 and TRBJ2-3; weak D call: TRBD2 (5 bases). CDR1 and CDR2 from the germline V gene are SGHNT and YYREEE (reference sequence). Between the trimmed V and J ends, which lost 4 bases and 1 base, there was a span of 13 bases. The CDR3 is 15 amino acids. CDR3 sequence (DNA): TGTGCCAGCAGCCTCTCCGGGAAGGGCACAGATACGCAGTATTTT. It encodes CASSLSGKGTDTQYF.

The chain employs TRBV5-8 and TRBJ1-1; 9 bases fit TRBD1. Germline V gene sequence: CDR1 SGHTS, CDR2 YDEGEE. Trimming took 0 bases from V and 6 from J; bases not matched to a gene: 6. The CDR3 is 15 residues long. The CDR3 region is CASSLGPDRGAEAFF. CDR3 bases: TGTGCCAGCAGCTTGGGTCCGGACAGGGGCGCTGAAGCTTTCTTT. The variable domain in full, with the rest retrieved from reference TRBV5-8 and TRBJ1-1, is EAGVTQSPTHLIKTRGQQATLRCSPISGHTSVYWYQQALGLGLQFLLWYDEGEERNRGNFPPRFSGRQFPNYSSELNVNALELEDSALYLCASSLGPDRGAEAFFGQGTRLTVV.

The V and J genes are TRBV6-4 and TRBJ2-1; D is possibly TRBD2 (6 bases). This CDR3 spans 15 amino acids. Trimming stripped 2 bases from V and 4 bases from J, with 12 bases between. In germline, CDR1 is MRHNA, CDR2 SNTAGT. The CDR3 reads CASSDRPGEYNEQFF. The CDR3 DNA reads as TGTGCCAGCAGTGACAGGCCGGGAGAGTACAATGAGCAGTTCTTC.

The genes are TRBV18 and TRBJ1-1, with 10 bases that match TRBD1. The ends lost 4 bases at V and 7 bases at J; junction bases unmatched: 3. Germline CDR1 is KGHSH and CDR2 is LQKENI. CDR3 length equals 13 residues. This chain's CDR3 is CASSLGTGDEAFF. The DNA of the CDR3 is TGTGCCAGCTCACTCGGGACAGGGGATGAAGCTTTCTTT. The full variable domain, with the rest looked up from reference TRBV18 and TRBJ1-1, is NAGVMQNPRHLVRRRGQEARLRCSPMKGHSHVYWYRQLPEEGLKFMVYLQKENIIDESGMPKERFSAEFPKEGPSILRIQQVVRGDSAAYFCASSLGTGDEAFFGQGTRLTVV.

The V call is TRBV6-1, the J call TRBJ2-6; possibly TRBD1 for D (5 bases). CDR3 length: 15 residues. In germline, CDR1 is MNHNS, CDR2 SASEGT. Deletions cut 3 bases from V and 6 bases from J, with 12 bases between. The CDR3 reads CASSDRVATANVLTF. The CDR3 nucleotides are TGTGCCAGCAGTGACAGGGTCGCGACGGCCAACGTCCTGACTTTC.

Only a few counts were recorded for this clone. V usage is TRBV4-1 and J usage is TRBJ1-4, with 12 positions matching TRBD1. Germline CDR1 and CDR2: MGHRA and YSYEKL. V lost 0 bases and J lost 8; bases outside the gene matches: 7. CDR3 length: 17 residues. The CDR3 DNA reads TGCGCCAGCAGCCAAGATAGGGGGACAGGGGGCGGGGAAAAACTGTTTTTT. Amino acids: CASSQDRGTGGGEKLFF.